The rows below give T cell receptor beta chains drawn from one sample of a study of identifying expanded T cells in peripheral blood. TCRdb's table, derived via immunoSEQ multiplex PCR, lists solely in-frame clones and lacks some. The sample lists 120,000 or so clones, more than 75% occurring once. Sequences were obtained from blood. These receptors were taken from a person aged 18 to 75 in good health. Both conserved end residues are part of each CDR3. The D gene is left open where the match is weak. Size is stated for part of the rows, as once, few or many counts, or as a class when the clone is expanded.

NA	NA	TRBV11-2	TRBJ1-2	TGTGCCAGCAGCTCCCCGTCGGGTAATGGCTACACCTTC	CASSSPSGNGYTF
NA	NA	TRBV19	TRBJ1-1	TGTGCCAGTACCCTGTATGGAACAGGGTCATCTGAAGCTTTCTTT	CASTLYGTGSSEAFF
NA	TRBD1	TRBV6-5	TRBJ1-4	TGTGCCAGCAGCACCGACAGGGGTGGTGAAAAACTGTTTTTT	CASSTDRGGEKLFF
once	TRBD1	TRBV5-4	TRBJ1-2	TGTGCCAGCAGGCCAGGGGGAAGCGACCTTTATGGCTACACCTTC	CASRPGGSDLYGYTF
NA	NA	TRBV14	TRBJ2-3	TGTGCCAGCAGCCAAACAGTAACAGGGACGAACACAGATACGCAGTATTTT	CASSQTVTGTNTDTQYF
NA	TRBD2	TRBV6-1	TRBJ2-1	TGTGCCAGCAGTCAAGGGGCTAGCGGGGGTGTCGTGGGGCCCTACAATGAGCAGTTCTTC	CASSQGASGGVVGPYNEQFF
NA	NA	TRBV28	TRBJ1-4	TGTGCCAGCAGGGGCCCTCCTCTTTGGGAAAAACTGTTTTTT	CASRGPPLWEKLFF
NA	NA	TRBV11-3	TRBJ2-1	TGTGCCAGCAGCTTCCGGGGGGCTAGCCGGAATGAGCAGTTCTTC	CASSFRGASRNEQFF
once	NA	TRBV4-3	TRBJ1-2	TGCGCCAGCAGCCAAGACCGCGGACAGTACTATGGCTACACCTTC	CASSQDRGQYYGYTF
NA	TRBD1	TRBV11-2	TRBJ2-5	TGTGCCAGCAGCCCCGACAGGGGAGAGACCCAGTACTTC	CASSPDRGETQYF
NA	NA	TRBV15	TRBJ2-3	TGTGCCACCAGCAGAGACCGGGGGACGCGGGATACGCAGTATTTT	CATSRDRGTRDTQYF
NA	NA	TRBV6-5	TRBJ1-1	TGTGCCAGCAGTTACTCGTGGGCGAAGAACACTGAAGCTTTCTTT	CASSYSWAKNTEAFF
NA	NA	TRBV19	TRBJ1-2	TGTGCCAGTAGCGGTGGGAGGCGTGCGGTTAGTCATGGCTACACCTTC	CASSGGRRAVSHGYTF
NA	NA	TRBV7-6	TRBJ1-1	TGTGCCAGCAGCTTTGGTGGCACCAGAGGAGAAGCTTTCTTT	CASSFGGTRGEAFF
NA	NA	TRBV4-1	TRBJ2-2	TGCGCCAGCAGCCAAGATGAGGCCGGGGAGCTGTTTTTT	CASSQDEAGELFF
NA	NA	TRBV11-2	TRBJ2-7	TGTGCCAGCAGCCCGACAGGTCTTTTCGAGCAGTACTTC	CASSPTGLFEQYF